This T cell receptor beta chain is drawn from a study of T cell repertoires in cytomegalovirus infection. Study-wide context: Public TCR beta signatures provided an indication of both CMV infection and a matching HLA type.

This clonotype was counted ten times or more. Its antigen is as yet unknown. Germline assignment: CDR1 ENHRY and CDR2 SYGVKD. CDR3 length: 15 amino acids. Trimming cost V 11 bases and J 1 base, with 18 bases left between them. TCRdb redid the calling of the reads with MiXCR, one entry per CDR3 protein. This table has 200,000 to 300,000 distinct CDR3 sequences, approximately 9.1% appearing once. Study results and limitations: HLA-C-restricted CMV clonotypes gave the most frequent clonotype in two of eight donors. Cumulative public TCR beta family frequency identified carriers of CMV plus the relevant HLA.

This rearrangement joins TRBV10-3 to TRBJ2-1; the D gene is possibly TRBD2 (5 bases). The sample comprised PBMCs. This clonotype was sampled from a human donor in good health (CMV status not recorded). Some clones in this sample may be carry-over from other donors' samples. The CDR3 here is CAYKEESGSYNEQFF. The CDR3 nucleotides read TGTGCCTACAAGGAGGAATCGGGTTCCTACAATGAGCAGTTCTTC.